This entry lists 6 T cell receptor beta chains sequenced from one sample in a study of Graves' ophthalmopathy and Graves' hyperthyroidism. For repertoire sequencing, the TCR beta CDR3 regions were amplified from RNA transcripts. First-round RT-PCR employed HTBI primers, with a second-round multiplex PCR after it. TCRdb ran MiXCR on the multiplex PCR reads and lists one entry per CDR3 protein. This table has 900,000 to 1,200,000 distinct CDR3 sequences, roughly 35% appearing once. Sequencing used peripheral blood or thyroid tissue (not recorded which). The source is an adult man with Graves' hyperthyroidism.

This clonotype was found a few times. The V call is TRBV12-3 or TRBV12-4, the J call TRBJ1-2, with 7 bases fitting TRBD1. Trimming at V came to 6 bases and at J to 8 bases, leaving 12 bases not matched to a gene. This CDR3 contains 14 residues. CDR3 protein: CASRRDLGQEGYTF. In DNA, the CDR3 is TGTGCCAGCAGACGTGATTTAGGACAGGAAGGCTACACCTTC.

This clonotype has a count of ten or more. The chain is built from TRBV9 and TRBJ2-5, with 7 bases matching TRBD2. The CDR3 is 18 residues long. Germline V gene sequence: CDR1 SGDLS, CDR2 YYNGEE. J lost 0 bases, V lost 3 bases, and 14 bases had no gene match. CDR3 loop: CASSGTSASGKYQETQYF. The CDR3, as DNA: TGTGCCAGCAGCGGAACATCGGCTAGCGGAAAGTACCAAGAGACCCAGTACTTC. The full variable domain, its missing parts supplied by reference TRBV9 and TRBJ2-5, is DSGVTQTPKHLITATGQRVTLRCSPRSGDLSVYWYQQSLDQGLQFLIQYYNGEERAKGNILERFSAQQFPDLHSELNLSSLELGDSALYFCASSGTSASGKYQETQYFGPGTRLLVL.

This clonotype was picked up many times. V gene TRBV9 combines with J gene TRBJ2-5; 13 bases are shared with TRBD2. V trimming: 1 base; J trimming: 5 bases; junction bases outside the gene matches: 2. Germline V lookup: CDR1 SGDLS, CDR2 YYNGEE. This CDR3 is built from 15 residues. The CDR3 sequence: CASSVRTSGSETQYF. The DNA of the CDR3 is TGTGCCAGCAGCGTAAGGACTAGCGGGAGTGAGACCCAGTACTTC.

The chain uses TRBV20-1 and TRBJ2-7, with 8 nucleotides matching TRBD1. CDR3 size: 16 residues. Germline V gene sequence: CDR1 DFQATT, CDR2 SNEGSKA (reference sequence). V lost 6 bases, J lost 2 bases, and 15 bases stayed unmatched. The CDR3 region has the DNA TGCAGTGCCTTAACAGGTCCCGGGACAGGCACCTACGAGCAGTACTTC. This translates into CSALTGPGTGTYEQYF.

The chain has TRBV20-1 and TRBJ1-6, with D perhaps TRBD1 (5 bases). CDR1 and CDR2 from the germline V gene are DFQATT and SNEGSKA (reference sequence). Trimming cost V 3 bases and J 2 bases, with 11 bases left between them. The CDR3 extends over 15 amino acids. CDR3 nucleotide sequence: TGCAGTGCTAGGTGGGGGACGCCCTATAATTCACCCCTCCACTTT. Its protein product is CSARWGTPYNSPLHF.

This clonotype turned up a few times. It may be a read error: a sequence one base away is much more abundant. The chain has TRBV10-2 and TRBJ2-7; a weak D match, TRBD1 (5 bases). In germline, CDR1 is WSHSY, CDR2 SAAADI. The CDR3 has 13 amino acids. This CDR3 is CASSPRVPYEQYF. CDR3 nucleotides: TGTGCCAGCAGTCCCAGGGTGCCCTACGAGCAGTACTTC.